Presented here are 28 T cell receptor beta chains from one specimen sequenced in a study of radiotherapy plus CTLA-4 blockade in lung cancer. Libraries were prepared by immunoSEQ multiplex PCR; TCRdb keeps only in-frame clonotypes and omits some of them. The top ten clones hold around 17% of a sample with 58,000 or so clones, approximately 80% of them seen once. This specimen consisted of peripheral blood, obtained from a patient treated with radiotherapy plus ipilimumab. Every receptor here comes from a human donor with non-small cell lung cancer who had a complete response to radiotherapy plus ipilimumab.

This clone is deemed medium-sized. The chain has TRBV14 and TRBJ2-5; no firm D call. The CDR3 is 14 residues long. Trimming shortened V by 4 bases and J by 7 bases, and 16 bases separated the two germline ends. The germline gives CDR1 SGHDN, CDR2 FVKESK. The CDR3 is CASSPGGLIWTQYF. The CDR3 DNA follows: TGTGCCAGCAGCCCCGGTGGGCTGATATGGACCCAGTACTTC.

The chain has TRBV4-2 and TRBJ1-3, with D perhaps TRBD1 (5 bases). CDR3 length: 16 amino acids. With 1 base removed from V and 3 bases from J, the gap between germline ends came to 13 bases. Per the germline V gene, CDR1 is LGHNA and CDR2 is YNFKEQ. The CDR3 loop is CASSQGFRVDGNTIYF. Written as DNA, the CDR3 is TGTGCCAGCAGCCAAGGTTTCAGGGTGGATGGAAACACCATATATTTT.

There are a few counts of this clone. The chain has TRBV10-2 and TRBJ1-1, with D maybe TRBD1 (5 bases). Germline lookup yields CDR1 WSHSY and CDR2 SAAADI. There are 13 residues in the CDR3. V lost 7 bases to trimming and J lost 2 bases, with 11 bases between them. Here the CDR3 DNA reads TGCGCCAGCATATCAGGGTTCAACACTGAAGCTTTCTTT. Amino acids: CASISGFNTEAFF.

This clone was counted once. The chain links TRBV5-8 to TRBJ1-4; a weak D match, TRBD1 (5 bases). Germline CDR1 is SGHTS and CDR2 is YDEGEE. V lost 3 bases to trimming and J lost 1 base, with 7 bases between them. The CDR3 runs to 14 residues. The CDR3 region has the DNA TGTGCCAGCAGCTGGGGCAGAACTAATGAAAAACTGTTTTTT. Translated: CASSWGRTNEKLFF.

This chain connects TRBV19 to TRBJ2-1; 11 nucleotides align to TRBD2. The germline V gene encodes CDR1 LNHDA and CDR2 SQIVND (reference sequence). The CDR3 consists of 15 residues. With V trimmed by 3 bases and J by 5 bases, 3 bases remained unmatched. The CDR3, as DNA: TGTGCCAGTAGTATTGAGGGACTAGCGGACAATGAGCAGTTCTTC. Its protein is CASSIEGLADNEQFF. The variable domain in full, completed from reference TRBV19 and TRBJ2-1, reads DGGITQSPKYLFRKEGQNVTLSCEQNLNHDAMYWYRQDPGQGLRLIYYSQIVNDFQKGDIAEGYSVSREKKESFPLTVTSAQKNPTAFYLCASSIEGLADNEQFFGPGTRLTVL.

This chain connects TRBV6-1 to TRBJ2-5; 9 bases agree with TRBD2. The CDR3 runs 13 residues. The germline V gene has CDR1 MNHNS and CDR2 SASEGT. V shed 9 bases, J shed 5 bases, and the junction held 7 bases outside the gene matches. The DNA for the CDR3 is TGTGCCAGTACGCTAGCGGGACATGAGACCCAGTACTTC. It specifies CASTLAGHETQYF.

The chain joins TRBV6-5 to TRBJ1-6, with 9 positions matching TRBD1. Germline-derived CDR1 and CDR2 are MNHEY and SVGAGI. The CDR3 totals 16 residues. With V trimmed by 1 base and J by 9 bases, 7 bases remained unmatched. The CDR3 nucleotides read TGTGCCAGCAGTTACTTAGGGACAGGGAGACGTTCACCCCTCCACTTT. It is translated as CASSYLGTGRRSPLHF.

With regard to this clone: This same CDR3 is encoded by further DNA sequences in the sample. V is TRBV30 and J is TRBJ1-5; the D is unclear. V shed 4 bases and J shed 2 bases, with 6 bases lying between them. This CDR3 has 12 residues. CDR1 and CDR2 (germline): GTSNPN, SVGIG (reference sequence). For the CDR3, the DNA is TGTGCCTGGAATCAGGGCAATCAGCCCCAGCATTTT. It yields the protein CAWNQGNQPQHF.

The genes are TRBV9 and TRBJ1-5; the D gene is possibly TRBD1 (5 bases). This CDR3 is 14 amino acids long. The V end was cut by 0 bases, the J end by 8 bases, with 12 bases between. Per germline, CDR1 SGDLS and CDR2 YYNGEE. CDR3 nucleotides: TGTGCCAGCAGCGTAGCGCAGGGAGGGGAGCCCCAGCATTTT. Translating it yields CASSVAQGGEPQHF. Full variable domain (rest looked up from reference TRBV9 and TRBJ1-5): DSGVTQTPKHLITATGQRVTLRCSPRSGDLSVYWYQQSLDQGLQFLIQYYNGEERAKGNILERFSAQQFPDLHSELNLSSLELGDSALYFCASSVAQGGEPQHFGDGTRLSIL.

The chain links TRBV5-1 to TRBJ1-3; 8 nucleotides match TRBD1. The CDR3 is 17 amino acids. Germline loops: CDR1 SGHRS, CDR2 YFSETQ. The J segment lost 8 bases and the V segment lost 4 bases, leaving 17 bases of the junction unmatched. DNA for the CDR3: TGCGCCAGCAGCCCCCGGTCCGGGGCAGGGGGCACGGACACCATATATTTT. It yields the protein CASSPRSGAGGTDTIYF. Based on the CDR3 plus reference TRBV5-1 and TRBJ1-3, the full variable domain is KAGVTQTPRYLIKTRGQQVTLSCSPISGHRSVSWYQQTPGQGLQFLFEYFSETQRNKGNFPGRFSGRQFSNSRSEMNVSTLELGDSALYLCASSPRSGAGGTDTIYFGEGSWLTVV.

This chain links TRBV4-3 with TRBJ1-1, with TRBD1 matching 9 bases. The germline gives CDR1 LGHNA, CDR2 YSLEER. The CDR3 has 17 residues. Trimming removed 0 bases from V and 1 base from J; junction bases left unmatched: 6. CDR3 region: CASSQESQGAWNTEAFF. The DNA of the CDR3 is TGCGCCAGCAGCCAAGAATCACAGGGGGCCTGGAACACTGAAGCTTTCTTT.

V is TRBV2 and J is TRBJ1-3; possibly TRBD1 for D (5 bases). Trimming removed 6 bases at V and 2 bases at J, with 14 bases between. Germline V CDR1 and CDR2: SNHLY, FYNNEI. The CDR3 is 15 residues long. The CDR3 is CASRRRGEPGNTIYF. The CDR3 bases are TGTGCCAGCAGGAGGAGGGGTGAGCCTGGAAACACCATATATTTT.

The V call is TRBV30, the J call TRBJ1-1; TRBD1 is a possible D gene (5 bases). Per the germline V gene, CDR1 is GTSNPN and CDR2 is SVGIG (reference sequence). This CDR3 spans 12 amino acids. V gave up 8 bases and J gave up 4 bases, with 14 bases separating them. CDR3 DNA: TGTGCCCAGGGCAGGTTGGGCACTGAAGCTTTCTTT. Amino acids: CAQGRLGTEAFF.

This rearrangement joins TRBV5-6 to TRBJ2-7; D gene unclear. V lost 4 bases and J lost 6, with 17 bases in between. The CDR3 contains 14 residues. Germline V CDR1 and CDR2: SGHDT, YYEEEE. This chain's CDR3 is CASSTPTHIGEQYV. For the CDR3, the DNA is TGTGCCAGCAGCACACCGACTCATATCGGCGAGCAGTACGTC.

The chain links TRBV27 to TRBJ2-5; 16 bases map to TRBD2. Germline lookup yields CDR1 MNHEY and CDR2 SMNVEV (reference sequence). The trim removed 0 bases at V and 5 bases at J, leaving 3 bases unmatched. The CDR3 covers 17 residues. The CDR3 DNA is TGTGCCAGCAGTTTATCGACGGGACTAGCGGGAGGGGAGACCCAGTACTTC. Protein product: CASSLSTGLAGGETQYF.

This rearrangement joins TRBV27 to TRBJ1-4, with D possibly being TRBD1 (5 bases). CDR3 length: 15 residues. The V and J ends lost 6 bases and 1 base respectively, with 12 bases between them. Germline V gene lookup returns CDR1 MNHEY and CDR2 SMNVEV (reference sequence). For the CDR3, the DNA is TGTGCCAGCAGACCACACAGGAGAACTAATGAAAAACTGTTTTTT. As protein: CASRPHRRTNEKLFF.

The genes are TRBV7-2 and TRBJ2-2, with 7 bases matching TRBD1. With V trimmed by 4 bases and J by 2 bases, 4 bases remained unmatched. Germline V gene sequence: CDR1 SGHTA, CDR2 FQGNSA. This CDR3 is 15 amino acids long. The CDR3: CASSSDRVNTGELFF. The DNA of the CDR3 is TGTGCCAGCAGCTCCGACAGGGTAAACACCGGGGAGCTGTTTTTT.

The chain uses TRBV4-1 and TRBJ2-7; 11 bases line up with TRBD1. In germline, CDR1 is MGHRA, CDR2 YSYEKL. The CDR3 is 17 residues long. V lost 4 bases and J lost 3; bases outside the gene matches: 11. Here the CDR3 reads CASSPGTGGRVIYEQYF. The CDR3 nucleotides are TGCGCCAGCAGCCCCGGGACAGGGGGACGGGTAATCTACGAGCAGTACTTC.

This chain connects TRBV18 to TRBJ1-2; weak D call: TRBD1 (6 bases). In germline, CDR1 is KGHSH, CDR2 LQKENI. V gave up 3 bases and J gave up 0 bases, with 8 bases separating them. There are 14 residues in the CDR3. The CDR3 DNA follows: TGTGCCAGCTCACCGGACAGTACTAACTATGGCTACACCTTC. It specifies CASSPDSTNYGYTF.

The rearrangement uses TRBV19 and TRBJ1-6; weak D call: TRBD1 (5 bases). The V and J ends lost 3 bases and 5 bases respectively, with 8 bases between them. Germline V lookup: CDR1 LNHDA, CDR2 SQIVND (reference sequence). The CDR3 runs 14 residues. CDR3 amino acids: CASSMGGNNSPLHF. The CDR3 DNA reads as TGTGCCAGTAGTATGGGGGGAAATAATTCACCCCTCCACTTT.

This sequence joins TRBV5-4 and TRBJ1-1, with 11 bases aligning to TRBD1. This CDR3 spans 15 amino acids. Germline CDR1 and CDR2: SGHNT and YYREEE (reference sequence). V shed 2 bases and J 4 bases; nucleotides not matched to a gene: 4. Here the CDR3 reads CASSLSGTGGTEAFF. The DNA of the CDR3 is TGTGCCAGCAGCTTATCTGGGACAGGGGGCACTGAAGCTTTCTTT.

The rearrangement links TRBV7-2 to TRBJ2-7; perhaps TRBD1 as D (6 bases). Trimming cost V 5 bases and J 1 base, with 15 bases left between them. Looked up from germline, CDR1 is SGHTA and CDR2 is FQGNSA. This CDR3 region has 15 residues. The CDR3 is CASSQTGLGSYEQYF. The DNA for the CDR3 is TGTGCCAGCAGCCAGACAGGTCTTGGATCCTACGAGCAGTACTTC.

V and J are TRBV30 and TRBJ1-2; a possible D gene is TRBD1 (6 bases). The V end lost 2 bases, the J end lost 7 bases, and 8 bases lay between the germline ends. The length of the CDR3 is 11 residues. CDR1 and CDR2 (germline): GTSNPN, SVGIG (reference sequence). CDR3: CAWSLTGGYTF. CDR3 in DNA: TGTGCCTGGAGTTTGACAGGTGGCTACACCTTC.

The CDR3 protein is CASSIDHSGNTIYF. CDR3 sequence (DNA): TGTGCCAGTAGTATAGACCACTCTGGAAACACCATATATTTT. V usage is TRBV19 and J usage is TRBJ1-3; D call uncertain. The V gene lost 0 bases and the J gene lost 0 bases, with 3 bases spanning the gap. Germline CDR1 and CDR2: LNHDA and SQIVND (reference sequence). The CDR3 has 14 amino acids.

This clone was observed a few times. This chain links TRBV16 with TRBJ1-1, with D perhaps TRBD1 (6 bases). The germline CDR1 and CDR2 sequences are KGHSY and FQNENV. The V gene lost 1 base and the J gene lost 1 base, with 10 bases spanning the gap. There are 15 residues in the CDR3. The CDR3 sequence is CASSQYQGTNTEAFF. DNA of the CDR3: TGTGCCAGCAGCCAATATCAGGGGACGAACACTGAAGCTTTCTTT.

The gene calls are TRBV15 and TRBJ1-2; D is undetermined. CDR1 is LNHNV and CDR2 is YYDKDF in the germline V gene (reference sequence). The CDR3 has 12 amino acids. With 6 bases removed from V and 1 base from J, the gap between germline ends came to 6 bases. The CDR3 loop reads CATSTSNYGYTF. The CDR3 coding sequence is TGTGCCACCAGTACCAGTAACTATGGCTACACCTTC. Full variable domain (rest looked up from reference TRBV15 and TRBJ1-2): DAMVIQNPRYQVTQFGKPVTLSCSQTLNHNVMYWYQQKSSQAPKLLFHYYDKDFNNEADTPDNFQSRRPNTSFCFLDIRSPGLGDTAMYLCATSTSNYGYTFGSGTRLTVV.

The CDR3 coding sequence is TGCGCCAGCAGCCAAGACAGCCCCAGGTATAATTCACCCCTCCACTTT. Translation: CASSQDSPRYNSPLHF. This chain links TRBV4-3 with TRBJ1-6; D unclear. CDR1 is LGHNA, CDR2 YSLEER, per germline. The CDR3 covers 16 residues. Deletions cut 0 bases from V and 4 bases from J, with 10 bases between.

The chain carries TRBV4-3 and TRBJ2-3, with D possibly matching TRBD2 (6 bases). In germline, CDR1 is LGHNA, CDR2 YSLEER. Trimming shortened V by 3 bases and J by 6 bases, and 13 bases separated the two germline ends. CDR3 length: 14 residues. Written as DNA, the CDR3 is TGCGCCAGCAGCCAGAGACTAGGATCCGATACGCAGTATTTT. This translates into CASSQRLGSDTQYF.